The clone carrying this T cell receptor (beta chain) was found a few times. The data derive from a study of human T cells and chemical hapten exposure. Study-wide context: Throughout a study of 20 to 30 weeks, patients underwent weekly scalp administration of diphenylcyclopropenone doses.

Described time point: pre-sensitization, week 0. Treatment of the sample: therapeutic diphenylcyclopropenone sensitization with weekly scalp DPC. The V and J ends lost 4 bases and 6 bases respectively, with 18 bases between them. The CDR3 consists of 15 residues. Per germline, CDR1 MDHEN and CDR2 SYDVKM. TCRdb fed the RACE reads into MiXCR, producing one record per CDR3 protein. The profile shows about 260,000 distinct CDR3 sequences, about 9% of them singletons. Sequencing used whole blood, obtained in connection with sensitization to the hapten diphenylcyclopropenone (DPC). The clonotype was recovered from a woman in her thirties or forties with alopecia areata. Some clones in this sample may be carry-over from other donors' samples. V usage is TRBV28 and J usage is TRBJ1-2, with a possible D match to TRBD1 (6 bases). DNA of the CDR3: TGTGCCAGCAGTTCGCGAGGACAGCCAGGGAATGGCTACACCTTC. Its translation: CASSSRGQPGNGYTF.